The rows below give T cell receptor beta chains drawn from one sample of a study of OX40 agonist ivuxolimab in advanced cancers. The method was immunoSEQ multiplex PCR; TCRdb's version includes in-frame clones alone and lacks a portion of them. Of about 61,000 clones listed, roughly 80% are singletons. The sequencing here drew on CD4+ or CD8+ T cells sorted from blood, taken in a trial of the OX40 agonist ivuxolimab. The source is an adult with an advanced solid tumor such as melanoma, head and neck, liver or kidney cancer. Both conserved end residues are trimmed from each CDR3. Not every row has a clone size; where given, it reads once, few, many or a size class.

TRBV4-2,-,TRBJ2-1,ASSQEGTSGGQNNEQF
TRBV19,-,TRBJ2-7,ASSKGQDQIYEQY
TRBV28,few,TRBJ2-3,ASSRKGGGTDTQY
TRBV27,-,TRBJ2-3,ASRRGLIDTQY
TRBV7-2,-,TRBJ1-1,ASRLGGGTEAF
TRBV19,-,TRBJ1-2,ASSIDPDGNYGYT
TRBV7-3,-,TRBJ1-3,ASSSGDSGNTIY
TRBV6-1,-,TRBJ1-5,ASSEARQRLSNQPQH
TRBV6-4,-,TRBJ2-3,ASSDRGITDTQY
TRBV4-1,-,TRBJ2-3,ASSQDGGGMSTDTQY
TRBV9,-,TRBJ1-1,ASSLGAGDDTEAF
TRBV7-9,-,TRBJ2-4,ASSPSGVAGATKNIQY
TRBV4-1,-,TRBJ2-3,ASSWRGGDRDTQY
TRBV9,-,TRBJ2-5,ASSAGLAEETQY
TRBV7-2,-,TRBJ1-3,ASSPRQGLGGNTIY
TRBV2,-,TRBJ1-4,ASIGQGVGNEKLF
TRBV10-3,-,TRBJ2-5,AIRGGPTTGETQY
TRBV7-8,-,TRBJ1-3,ASSRSLSSGNTIY
TRBV4-2,few,TRBJ1-1,ASSPRLLDRGGTEAF
TRBV4-3,-,TRBJ2-7,ASSKQGGRNEEQY
TRBV29-1,-,TRBJ2-1,SGWIAEQF
TRBV5-1,-,TRBJ2-7,ASSLRRDRVHEQY
TRBV7-3,-,TRBJ2-1,ASSLQGTESYNEQF
TRBV2,-,TRBJ1-6,ASHGYAGRDNSPLH
TRBV11-3,-,TRBJ2-1,ASSPRLYNEQF
TRBV6-6,-,TRBJ2-3,ASSPYREDTQY
TRBV4-1,-,TRBJ1-3,ASTQGQGASGNTIY
TRBV5-1,-,TRBJ1-6,ASSARPAPNSPLH
TRBV5-4,-,TRBJ2-1,ASSTDGSSYNEQF
TRBV19,few,TRBJ2-5,ASSVRGAQETQY
TRBV7-9,-,TRBJ1-6,ASSRAPGDSPLH
TRBV29-1,-,TRBJ1-5,SVGIEGNQPQH
TRBV2,-,TRBJ2-7,ASSAQPSGPYEQY
TRBV28,-,TRBJ1-2,ASSLVGQHNGYT
TRBV7-2,few,TRBJ1-5,ASSLARGSNSNQPQH
TRBV9,once,TRBJ1-5,ASSVDPGYNQPQH